This T cell receptor beta chain was profiled in a study of CD8+ T cells in alopecia areata. The germline gives CDR1 SQVTM, CDR2 ANQGSEA. V was clipped by 3 bases and J by 3 bases, with 16 bases between them. The CDR3 runs to 15 residues. RNA, once extracted, was reverse transcribed into cDNA for use as the sequencing template. The data were produced by immunoSEQ multiplex PCR, yet TCRdb's version contains in-frame clones alone and is incomplete. The table lists under 35,000 clones, around 80% of them singletons. This rearrangement joins TRBV29-1 to TRBJ2-3, with D perhaps matching TRBD2 (7 bases). Material for sequencing was NKG2D-low CD8+ T cells sorted from blood. The origin of this receptor is a human donor with alopecia areata. CDR3 nucleotides: TGCAGCGTTGATGACCGGGGGGACAATACAGATACGCAGTATTTT. It encodes CSVDDRGDNTDTQYF.